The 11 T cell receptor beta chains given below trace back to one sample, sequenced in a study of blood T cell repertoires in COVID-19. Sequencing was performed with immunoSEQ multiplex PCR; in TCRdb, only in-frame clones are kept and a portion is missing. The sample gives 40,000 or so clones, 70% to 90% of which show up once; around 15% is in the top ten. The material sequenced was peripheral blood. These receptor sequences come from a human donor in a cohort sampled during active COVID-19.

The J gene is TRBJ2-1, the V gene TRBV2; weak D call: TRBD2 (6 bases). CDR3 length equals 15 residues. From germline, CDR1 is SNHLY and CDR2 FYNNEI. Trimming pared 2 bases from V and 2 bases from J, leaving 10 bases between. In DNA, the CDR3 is TGTGCCAGCAGTGAACGGCGGGGCACCTACAATGAGCAGTTCTTC. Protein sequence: CASSERRGTYNEQFF.

The chain's CDR3 is CASRGLAYNEQFF. As DNA, the CDR3 is TGTGCCAGCAGGGGACTAGCCTACAATGAGCAGTTCTTC. J is TRBJ2-1 and V is TRBV2, with 8 bases matching TRBD2. The CDR3 contains 13 residues. CDR1 and CDR2 (germline): SNHLY, FYNNEI. V lost 6 bases and J lost 2; bases outside the gene matches: 0.

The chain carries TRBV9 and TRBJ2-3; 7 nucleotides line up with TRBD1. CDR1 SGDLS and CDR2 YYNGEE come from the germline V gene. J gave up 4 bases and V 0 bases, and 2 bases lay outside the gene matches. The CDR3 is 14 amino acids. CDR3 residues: CASSVGGGPDTQYF. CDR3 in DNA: TGTGCCAGCAGCGTAGGAGGGGGCCCAGATACGCAGTATTTT.

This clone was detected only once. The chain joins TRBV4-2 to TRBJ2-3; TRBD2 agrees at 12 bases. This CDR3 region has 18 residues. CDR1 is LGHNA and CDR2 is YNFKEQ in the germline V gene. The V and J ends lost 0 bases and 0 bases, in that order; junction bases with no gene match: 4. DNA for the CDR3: TGTGCCAGCAGCCAAGAGAGACTAGCGGGAGTTAGCACAGATACGCAGTATTTT. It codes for CASSQERLAGVSTDTQYF.

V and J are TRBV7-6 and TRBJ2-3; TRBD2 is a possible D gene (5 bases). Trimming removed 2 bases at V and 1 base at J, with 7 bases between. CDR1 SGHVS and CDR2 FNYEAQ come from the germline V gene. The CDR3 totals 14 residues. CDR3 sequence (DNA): TGTGCCAGCAGCTTATCCGGGGGCACAGATACGCAGTATTTT. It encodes CASSLSGGTDTQYF. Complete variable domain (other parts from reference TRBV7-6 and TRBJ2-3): GAGVSQSPRYKVTKRGQDVALRCDPISGHVSLYWYRQALGQGPEFLTYFNYEAQQDKSGLPNDRFSAERPEGSISTLTIQRTEQRDSAMYRCASSLSGGTDTQYFGPGTRLTVL.

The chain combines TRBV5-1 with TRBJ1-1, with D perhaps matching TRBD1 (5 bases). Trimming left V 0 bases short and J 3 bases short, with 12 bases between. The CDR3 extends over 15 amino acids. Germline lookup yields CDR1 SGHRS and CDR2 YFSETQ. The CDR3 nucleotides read TGCGCCAGCAGCTTGGCCAAGGGGATCGACACTGAAGCTTTCTTT. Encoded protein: CASSLAKGIDTEAFF.

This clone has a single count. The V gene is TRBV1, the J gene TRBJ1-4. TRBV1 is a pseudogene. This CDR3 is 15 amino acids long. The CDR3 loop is CTSSPHRGKGEKLFF. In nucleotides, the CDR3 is TGCACCAGCAGCCCCCATCGGGGAAAGGGAGAAAAACTGTTTTTT.

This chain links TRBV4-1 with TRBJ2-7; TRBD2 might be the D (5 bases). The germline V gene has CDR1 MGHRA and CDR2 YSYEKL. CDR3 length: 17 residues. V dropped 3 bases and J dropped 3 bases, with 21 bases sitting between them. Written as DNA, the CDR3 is TGCGCCAGCAGCCAGGGTCTAGCATATGAGAGGTACTACGAGCAGTACTTC. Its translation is CASSQGLAYERYYEQYF.

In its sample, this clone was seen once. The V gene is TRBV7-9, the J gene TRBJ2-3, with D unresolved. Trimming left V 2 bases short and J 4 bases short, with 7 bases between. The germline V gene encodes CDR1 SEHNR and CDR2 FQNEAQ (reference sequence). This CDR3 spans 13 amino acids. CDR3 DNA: TGTGCCAGCAGCTTACTCGCGTCAGATACGCAGTATTTT. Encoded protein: CASSLLASDTQYF.

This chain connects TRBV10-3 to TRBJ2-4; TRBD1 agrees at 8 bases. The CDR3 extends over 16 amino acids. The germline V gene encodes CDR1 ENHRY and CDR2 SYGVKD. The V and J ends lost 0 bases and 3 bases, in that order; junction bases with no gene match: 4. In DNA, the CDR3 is TGTGCCATCAGTGAGTCGAAAGACAGGGGCAAAAACATTCAGTACTTC. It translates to CAISESKDRGKNIQYF.

As DNA, the CDR3 is TGTGCCAGCAGCACAGGGCAGCCCCAGCATTTT. Its translation is CASSTGQPQHF. The chain couples TRBV27 to TRBJ1-5; TRBD1 is a possible D gene (6 bases). Germline V gene lookup returns CDR1 MNHEY and CDR2 SMNVEV (reference sequence). V dropped 6 bases and J dropped 7 bases, with 7 bases sitting between them. The CDR3 contains 11 residues.